This T cell receptor beta chain was retrieved from a study of control samples from healthy donors and cancer patients (dated by TCRdb to between 2020 and 2021). There are 13 amino acids in the CDR3, from cysteine to phenylalanine inclusive. Just CDR3 DNA is preserved here, 39 bases in frame from base 1. Trimming removed 0 bases from V and 1 base from J, leaving 3 bases between the germline ends. CDR1 and CDR2 are drawn from the germline V gene: KGHSY, FQNENV. A note on this clone: It has no known antigen specificity. One base away there is no much larger clone; base qualities are not given.

Libraries were made using the immunoSEQ multiplex PCR assay. This is the immuneACCESS table as TCRdb keeps it, with only in-frame sequences that have V and J called. A part of the clones is gone; compared with another copy, unresolved V genes explain less than half, and the rest is unexplained. In all, the sample holds about 84,000 clones, and 84% of those were seen once. Clones ranked in the top ten supply roughly 11% of the sample. The sample consisted of PBMCs. The rearranged segments are TRBV16 and TRBJ1-1; the D gene assignment is ambiguous. This sequence was found in a man between 60 and 75 years old with head and neck cancer. The CDR3 region reads CASSQSGNTEAFF. The sequenced DNA is TGTGCCAGCAGCCAATCCGGGAACACTGAAGCTTTCTTT.